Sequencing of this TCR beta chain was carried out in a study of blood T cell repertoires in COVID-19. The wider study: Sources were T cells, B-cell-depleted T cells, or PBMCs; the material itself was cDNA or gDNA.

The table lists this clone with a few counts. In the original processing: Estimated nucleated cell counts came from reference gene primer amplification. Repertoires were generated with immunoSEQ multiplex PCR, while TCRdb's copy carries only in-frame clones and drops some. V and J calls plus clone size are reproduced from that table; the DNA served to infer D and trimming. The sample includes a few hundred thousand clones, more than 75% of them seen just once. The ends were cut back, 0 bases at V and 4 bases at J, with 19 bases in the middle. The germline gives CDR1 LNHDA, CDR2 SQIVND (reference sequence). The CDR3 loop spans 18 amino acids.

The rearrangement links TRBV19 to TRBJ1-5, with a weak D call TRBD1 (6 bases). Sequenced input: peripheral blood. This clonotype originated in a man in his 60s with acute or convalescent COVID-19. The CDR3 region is CASSIDLARGIRNQPQHF. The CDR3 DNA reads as TGTGCCAGTAGTATAGATCTGGCCAGGGGCATACGGAATCAGCCCCAGCATTTT. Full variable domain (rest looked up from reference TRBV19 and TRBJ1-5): DGGITQSPKYLFRKEGQNVTLSCEQNLNHDAMYWYRQDPGQGLRLIYYSQIVNDFQKGDIAEGYSVSREKKESFPLTVTSAQKNPTAFYLCASSIDLARGIRNQPQHFGDGTRLSIL.